Sequencing of this T cell receptor beta chain was carried out in a study of Ad26.COV2.S vaccination and SARS-CoV-2 variants. Only one count was recorded for this clone. The treatment here: some 19 received Ad26.COV2.S at low or high dose, single or two shots; about five received placebo; per-sample allocation not given. Collection of the samples took place on day 63 after the first injection of vaccine or placebo. In Boston, the donor was an adult between 18-55 years of age. Deletions cut 5 bases from V and 2 bases from J, with 20 bases between. In germline, CDR1 is SEHNR, CDR2 FQNEAQ (reference sequence). This CDR3 region has 17 residues. The protocol was immunoSEQ multiplex PCR, while the TCRdb copy is restricted to in-frame clones and leaves out a portion. The sample consists of under 550,000 clones, 88% of them appearing once.

This TCR came from a person aged 18 to 65 who received the Ad26.COV2.S COVID-19 vaccine or a placebo. This chain uses TRBV7-9 with TRBJ2-3, with D possibly being TRBD1 or TRBD2 (7 bases each). The sample consisted of peripheral blood, taken in a trial of Ad26.COV2.S vaccine versus placebo. The CDR3 here is CASSARPRGGDTDTQYF. The CDR3 nucleotides read TGTGCCAGCAGCGCGAGACCCAGGGGGGGCGACACAGATACGCAGTATTTT.